This TCR beta chain originates from a study of early T cells in non-severe SARS-CoV-2 infection. The TCR library protocol was used to attach unique molecular identifiers. These identifiers were attached to individual cDNA molecules. TCRdb independently ran MiXCR on the 5' RACE reads; one entry per CDR3 protein. Here the sample spans some 77,000 distinct CDR3 sequences, about 5% being singletons. This clonotype turned up a few times. The germline V gene has CDR1 LNHNV and CDR2 YYDKDF (reference sequence). Trimming pared 0 bases from V and 8 bases from J, leaving 7 bases between. The CDR3 is 12 amino acids.

The sequence came from an adult who was a healthcare worker with PCR-confirmed SARS-CoV-2 infection or an uninfected control (not recorded which). The V gene is TRBV15, the J gene TRBJ1-1; D is uncertain. Material: whole blood, obtained at baseline. The CDR3: CATSRDAWEAFF. The CDR3 DNA reads as TGTGCCACCAGCAGAGATGCCTGGGAAGCTTTCTTT. Using reference TRBV15 and TRBJ1-1 for the parts outside the CDR3, the full variable domain is DAMVIQNPRYQVTQFGKPVTLSCSQTLNHNVMYWYQQKSSQAPKLLFHYYDKDFNNEADTPDNFQSRRPNTSFCFLDIRSPGLGDTAMYLCATSRDAWEAFFGQGTRLTVV.